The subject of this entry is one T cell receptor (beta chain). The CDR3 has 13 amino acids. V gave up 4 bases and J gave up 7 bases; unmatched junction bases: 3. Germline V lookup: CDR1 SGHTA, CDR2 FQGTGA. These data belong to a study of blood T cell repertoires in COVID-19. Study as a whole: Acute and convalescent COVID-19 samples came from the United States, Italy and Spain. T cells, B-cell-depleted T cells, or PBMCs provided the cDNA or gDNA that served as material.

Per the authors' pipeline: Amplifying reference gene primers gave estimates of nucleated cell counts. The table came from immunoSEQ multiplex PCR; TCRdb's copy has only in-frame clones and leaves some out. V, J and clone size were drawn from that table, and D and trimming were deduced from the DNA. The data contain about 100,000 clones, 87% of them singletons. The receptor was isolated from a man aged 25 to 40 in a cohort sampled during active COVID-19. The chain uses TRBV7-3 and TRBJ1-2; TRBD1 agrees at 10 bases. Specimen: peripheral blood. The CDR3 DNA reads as TGTGCCAGCAGCTCGACAGGGGGCTCTGGCTACACCTTC. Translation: CASSSTGGSGYTF.